Below are 23 T cell receptor beta chains sequenced from a single sample in a study of early T cells in non-severe SARS-CoV-2 infection. TCRdb ran MiXCR on the 5' RACE reads and lists one entry per CDR3 protein. The sample has about 110,000 distinct CDR3 sequences, about 12% seen once; the top ten hold less than 4.5%. This material consisted of whole blood, taken at baseline. These receptors were taken from an adult who was a healthcare worker with PCR-confirmed SARS-CoV-2 infection or an uninfected control (not recorded which).

The rearrangement links TRBV6-2 or TRBV6-3 to TRBJ2-7, with a possible D match to TRBD2 (6 bases). Germline V gene data show CDR1 as MNHEY and CDR2 as SVGEGT. The CDR3 consists of 14 residues. V was pared by 7 bases and J by 1 base, with 14 bases between. CDR3 in amino acids: CASTPRGGSYEQYF. The CDR3 region has the DNA TGTGCCAGCACCCCCCGGGGAGGTTCCTACGAGCAGTACTTC.

This clonotype was detected many times. The V gene is TRBV9, the J gene TRBJ2-5; D might be TRBD2 (7 bases). The CDR3 spans 16 residues. CDR1 SGDLS and CDR2 YYNGEE come from the germline V gene. The germline V and J ends were trimmed by 0 bases and 3 bases, with 15 bases remaining between them. CDR3 bases: TGTGCCAGCAGCGTAGATGTCGAAGGGGGGGAAGAGACCCAGTACTTC. Translating it yields CASSVDVEGGEETQYF.

The J gene is TRBJ1-1, the V gene TRBV12-3 or TRBV12-4; D unclear. Trimming removed 2 bases from V and 1 base from J, with 5 bases in between. The CDR3 extends over 13 amino acids. CDR3 DNA: TGTGCCAGCAGTTTATACGAGAACACTGAAGCTTTCTTT. Translating it yields CASSLYENTEAFF.

The gene calls are TRBV7-2 and TRBJ2-1; TRBD2 is a possible D gene (6 bases). The CDR3 spans 15 residues. Trimming stripped 4 bases from V and 4 bases from J, with 14 bases between. CDR1 is SGHTA and CDR2 is FQGNSA in the germline V gene. Here the CDR3 reads CASSSSSGGYNEQFF. CDR3 DNA sequence: TGTGCCAGCAGCTCGAGTAGCGGAGGGTACAATGAGCAGTTCTTC.

This clonotype occurred a few times. This rearrangement joins TRBV12-3 or TRBV12-4 to TRBJ2-1; D gene unclear. The ends were cut back, 7 bases at V and 2 bases at J, with 12 bases in the middle. The CDR3 has 14 amino acids. In DNA form, the CDR3 reads TGTGCCAGCAAGTTGGCGGCTACCTACAATGAGCAGTTCTTC. Its protein product is CASKLAATYNEQFF.

This clonotype was picked up a small number of times. V and J are TRBV3-1 and TRBJ2-1; D possibly corresponds to TRBD1 (5 bases). Trimming pared 7 bases from V and 1 base from J, leaving 8 bases between. The CDR3 runs to 13 residues. Germline V gene sequence: CDR1 LGHDT, CDR2 YNNKEL (reference sequence). The CDR3 DNA follows: TGTGCCAGCACCACAGGTTCCTACAATGAGCAGTTCTTC. Translating gives CASTTGSYNEQFF.

This chain uses TRBV25-1 with TRBJ2-4, with D perhaps TRBD2 (5 bases). V shed 6 bases and J shed 3 bases, with 15 bases lying between them. From germline, CDR1 is MGHDK and CDR2 SYGVNS. The CDR3 length is 15 residues. The CDR3 spells CASSQSSGSKNIQYF. DNA of the CDR3: TGTGCCAGCAGCCAATCTTCGGGAAGCAAAAACATTCAGTACTTC.

This clonotype was seen ten or more times. This chain links TRBV27 with TRBJ2-1; either TRBD1 or TRBD2 may supply D (5 bases each). CDR1 MNHEY and CDR2 SMNVEV come from the germline V gene (reference sequence). The CDR3 is 17 residues long. V lost 1 base, J lost 8 bases, and 21 bases lay in between. The CDR3 coding sequence is TGTGCCAGCAGTTTATTTTTGGGGGTAGCTGGGGCCGATGAGCAGTTCTTC. It codes for CASSLFLGVAGADEQFF.

The chain combines TRBV5-1 with TRBJ2-1; TRBD1 agrees at 7 bases. CDR1 is SGHRS, CDR2 YFSETQ, per germline. V trimming: 3 bases; J trimming: 5 bases; junction bases outside the gene matches: 11. This CDR3 spans 16 amino acids. The CDR3 DNA is TGCGCCAGCAGCTCGTTACAGGGGATAAGGAACAATGAGCAGTTCTTC. Translation gives CASSSLQGIRNNEQFF. Complete variable domain (other parts from reference TRBV5-1 and TRBJ2-1): KAGVTQTPRYLIKTRGQQVTLSCSPISGHRSVSWYQQTPGQGLQFLFEYFSETQRNKGNFPGRFSGRQFSNSRSEMNVSTLELGDSALYLCASSSLQGIRNNEQFFGPGTRLTVL.

The chain recombines TRBV29-1 with TRBJ2-5, with D possibly matching TRBD2 (6 bases). Trimming removed 0 bases at V and 5 bases at J, with 13 bases between. The CDR3 has 14 residues. Germline CDR1 reads SQVTM; CDR2 reads ANQGSEA. CDR3 amino acids: CSVEDRRVAETQYF. As DNA, the CDR3 is TGCAGCGTTGAAGATCGGAGGGTAGCGGAGACCCAGTACTTC.

This sequence joins TRBV7-8 and TRBJ2-1; no clear D. Trimming stripped 4 bases from V and 5 bases from J, with 24 bases between. The CDR3 is 18 amino acids. Per germline, CDR1 SGHVS and CDR2 FQNEAQ. CDR3 region: CASSSPGAYPISNNEQFF. CDR3 in DNA: TGTGCCAGCAGCTCCCCCGGCGCATATCCAATATCTAACAATGAGCAGTTCTTC.

This clonotype was seen many times. The V gene is TRBV7-9, the J gene TRBJ2-7; 8 bases map to TRBD1. V shed 5 bases, J shed 2 bases, and the junction held 2 bases outside the gene matches. Germline V gene data show CDR1 as SEHNR and CDR2 as FQNEAQ (reference sequence). This CDR3 is built from 13 residues. CDR3 residues: CASSQGAAYEQYF. In DNA form, the CDR3 reads TGTGCCAGCAGCCAGGGGGCCGCCTACGAGCAGTACTTC. Variable domain in full (rest from reference TRBV7-9 and TRBJ2-7): DTGVSQNPRHKITKRGQNVTFRCDPISEHNRLYWYRQTLGQGPEFLTYFQNEAQLEKSRLLSDRFSAERPKGSFSTLEIQRTEQGDSAMYLCASSQGAAYEQYFGPGTRLTVT.

This clonotype was observed a handful of times. The chain combines TRBV20-1 with TRBJ2-5; the match to TRBD2 covers 7 bases. The CDR3 extends over 14 amino acids. In germline, CDR1 is DFQATT, CDR2 SNEGSKA (reference sequence). The trim removed 1 base at V and 5 bases at J, leaving 7 bases unmatched. The CDR3 is CSARGREKRETQYF. In DNA, the CDR3 is TGCAGTGCTAGAGGGCGGGAGAAGCGGGAGACCCAGTACTTC.

The V gene is TRBV9, the J gene TRBJ1-6, with a possible D match to TRBD1 (5 bases). CDR1 is SGDLS, CDR2 YYNGEE, per germline. This CDR3 has 14 amino acids. The ends were cut back, 2 bases at V and 11 bases at J, with 14 bases in the middle. The chain's CDR3 is CASSVKDWGTPLHF. In DNA, the CDR3 is TGTGCCAGCAGCGTTAAGGACTGGGGCACACCCCTCCACTTT.

This clonotype was picked up a small number of times. This chain links TRBV6-5 with TRBJ2-7, with no clear D. The CDR3 sequence is 14 residues long. Germline V lookup: CDR1 MNHEY, CDR2 SVGAGI. V lost 2 bases and J lost 4, with 12 bases in between. CDR3 amino acids: CASSYAGSAYEQYF. In nucleotides, the CDR3 is TGTGCCAGCAGTTACGCCGGATCGGCTTACGAGCAGTACTTC.

The V and J genes are TRBV7-3 and TRBJ2-3; D gene uncertain. CDR1 SGHTA and CDR2 FQGTGA come from the germline V gene. Trimming left V 5 bases short and J 0 bases short, with 15 bases between. CDR3 length equals 16 residues. Here the CDR3 reads CASSPAPLTSTDTQYF. CDR3 bases: TGTGCCAGCAGCCCAGCCCCCCTGACAAGCACAGATACGCAGTATTTT.

This clonotype was observed a few times. This chain joins TRBV5-1 and TRBJ1-2, with D perhaps TRBD1 (5 bases). Trimming stripped 4 bases from V and 8 bases from J, with 21 bases between. CDR3 size: 15 residues. Germline CDR1 SGHRS, CDR2 YFSETQ. The CDR3 loop is CASSPGAGLLGGYTF. The CDR3 bases are TGCGCCAGCAGCCCCGGGGCGGGTCTGCTAGGGGGCTACACCTTC.

This clonotype was recorded a few times. The genes are TRBV24-1 and TRBJ2-1; 11 bases match TRBD2. CDR1 KGHDR and CDR2 SFDVKD come from the germline V gene. The CDR3 runs to 16 residues. The ends lost 3 bases at V and 5 bases at J; junction bases unmatched: 5. CDR3 amino acids: CATSDRLAGTHNEQFF. The CDR3, as DNA: TGTGCCACCAGTGATCGACTAGCGGGGACCCACAATGAGCAGTTCTTC.

This clonotype has just a few counts. This chain's CDR3 is CASSIRSLRRRVAGELFF. The CDR3, as DNA: TGTGCCAGCAGCATTAGATCCCTACGGCGGCGAGTCGCCGGGGAGCTGTTTTTT. V and J are TRBV13 and TRBJ2-2, with D unresolved. Germline CDR1 and CDR2: PRHDT and FYEKMQ (reference sequence). The CDR3 runs to 18 residues. The V end was cut by 5 bases, the J end by 6 bases, with 25 bases between.

This clonotype has more than one count but fewer than ten. V usage is TRBV5-1 and J usage is TRBJ2-4; 12 bases match TRBD2. The CDR3 is 18 residues long. Losses at the gene ends were 4 bases for V and 0 bases for J; bases not matched to a gene: 8. Germline V lookup: CDR1 SGHRS, CDR2 YFSETQ. The CDR3 DNA is TGCGCCAGCAGCCGGCGACTAGCGGGGGTTCTAGCCAAAAACATTCAGTACTTC. Its translation: CASSRRLAGVLAKNIQYF.

This clonotype was detected only a few times. The chain uses TRBV6-2 or TRBV6-3 and TRBJ1-3, with D uncertain. The CDR3 loop spans 15 amino acids. CDR1 is MNHEY and CDR2 is SVGEGT in the germline V gene. Deletions cut 2 bases from V and 0 bases from J, with 8 bases between. The CDR3 region has the DNA TGTGCCAGCAGTTACCGACGGAACTCTGGAAACACCATATATTTT. Residues: CASSYRRNSGNTIYF.

This clonotype came up a few times. The chain combines TRBV20-1 with TRBJ1-1; D may be TRBD1 (6 bases). Trimming took 0 bases from V and 4 from J, leaving 6 bases between them. This CDR3 has 12 residues. CDR1 and CDR2 from the germline V gene are DFQATT and SNEGSKA (reference sequence). CDR3 bases: TGCAGTGCTAGAGAAGGGGGCACTGAAGCTTTCTTT. This sequence encodes CSAREGGTEAFF.

The chain couples TRBV5-6 to TRBJ1-5, with D maybe TRBD1 (5 bases). The CDR3 is made up of 14 amino acids. Germline values: CDR1 SGHDT, CDR2 YYEEEE. With 4 bases removed from V and 3 bases from J, the gap between germline ends came to 11 bases. The CDR3 sequence is CASSNRQPNQPQHF. The CDR3 DNA is TGTGCCAGCAGCAACCGACAGCCCAATCAGCCCCAGCATTTT.